This T cell receptor (beta chain) derives from a study of T cell repertoires in aging, cancer and after chemotherapy. Study-level background: Donor ages fell into six groups from 30 or younger up to 70 or older. The full dataset contained several million TCR reads. Pre- and post-chemotherapy samples were paired from chronic lymphocytic leukemia patients treated with fludarabine- or bendamustine-based regimens. Regarding the study as a whole: Age-matched healthy donors had significantly more diverse, less clonal blood TCR repertoires than untreated cancer patients.

This clonotype is classed as medium-sized. Its cognate antigen is unknown. Peripheral blood genomic DNA, not sorted cells or RNA, was the template. TRB rearrangements spanning V, D and J were amplified using mixed TRB-A/B primers. Each CDR3 protein gets one entry after TCRdb re-called the multiplex PCR reads with MiXCR. The data contain around 13,000 distinct CDR3 sequences, approximately 30% of them singletons. Germline CDR1 SGHVS, CDR2 FNYEAQ. Trimming cost V 5 bases and J 3 bases, with 11 bases left between them. This CDR3 region has 14 residues. The clonotype was recovered from a human donor with a blood cancer. The source material was blood. This chain links TRBV7-6 with TRBJ1-3; TRBD1 is a possible D gene (5 bases). The CDR3 nucleotides read TGTGCCAGCAGCCCCCGGGACGGTGGAAACACCATATATTTT. Translation gives CASSPRDGGNTIYF.